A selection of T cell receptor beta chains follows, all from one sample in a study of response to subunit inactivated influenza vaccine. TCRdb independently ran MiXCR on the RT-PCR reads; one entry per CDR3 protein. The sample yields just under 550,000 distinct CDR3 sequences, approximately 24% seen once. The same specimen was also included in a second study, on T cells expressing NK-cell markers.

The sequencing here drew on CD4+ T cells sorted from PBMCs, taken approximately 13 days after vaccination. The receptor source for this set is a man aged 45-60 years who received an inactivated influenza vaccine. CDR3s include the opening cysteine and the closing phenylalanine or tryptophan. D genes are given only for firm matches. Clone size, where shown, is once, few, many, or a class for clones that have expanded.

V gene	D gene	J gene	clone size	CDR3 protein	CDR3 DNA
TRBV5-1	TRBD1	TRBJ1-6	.	CASSLEAGQGNSPLHF	TGCGCCAGCAGCTTGGAGGCGGGACAGGGTAACTCACCCCTCCACTTT
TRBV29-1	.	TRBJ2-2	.	CSVPAGVGTGELFF	TGCAGCGTCCCCGCAGGGGTGGGCACCGGGGAGCTGTTTTTT
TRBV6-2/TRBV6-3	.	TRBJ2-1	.	CASSRKHGIPYNEQFF	TGTGCCAGCAGCCGAAAGCACGGTATCCCTTACAATGAGCAGTTCTTC
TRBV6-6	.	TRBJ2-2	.	CASRPDGSGALFF	TGTGCCAGCAGGCCTGACGGGAGTGGAGCGCTGTTTTTT
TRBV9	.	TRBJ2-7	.	CASSVAGSGYSYEQYF	TGTGCCAGCAGCGTAGCGGGTAGCGGTTATTCCTACGAGCAGTACTTC
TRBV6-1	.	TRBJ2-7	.	CASSHGDSRAHEQYF	TGTGCCAGCAGCCACGGGGACTCTCGGGCCCACGAGCAGTACTTC
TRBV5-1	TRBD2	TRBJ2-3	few	CASSLDPGGLTDTQYF	TGCGCCAGCAGCTTGGATCCGGGAGGGCTCACAGATACGCAGTATTTT
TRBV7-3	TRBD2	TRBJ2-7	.	CASSLMSSGYEQYF	TGTGCCAGCAGCTTAATGTCTAGCGGCTACGAGCAGTACTTC
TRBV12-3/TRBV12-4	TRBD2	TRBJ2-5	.	CASRRSGGSSETQYF	TGTGCCAGCAGGCGTAGCGGGGGGAGCTCGGAGACCCAGTACTTC
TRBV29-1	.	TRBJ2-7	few	CSVARMLGNEQYF	TGCAGCGTTGCTAGGATGTTGGGGAACGAGCAGTACTTC
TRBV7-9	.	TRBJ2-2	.	CASREAGTGATGELFF	TGTGCCAGCAGGGAAGCCGGGACGGGCGCCACCGGGGAGCTGTTTTTT
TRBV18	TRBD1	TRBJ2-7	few	CASSPPGQGPKEQYF	TGTGCCAGCTCACCACCGGGACAGGGTCCTAAGGAGCAGTACTTC
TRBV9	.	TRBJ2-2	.	CASSVASVAGQNTGELFF	TGTGCCAGCAGCGTAGCAAGCGTCGCGGGTCAAAACACCGGGGAGCTGTTTTTT
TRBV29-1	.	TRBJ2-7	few	CSTRTGRSSYEQYF	TGCAGCACCCGGACGGGTAGGAGCTCCTACGAGCAGTACTTC
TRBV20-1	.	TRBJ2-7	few	CSAYRVGGEQYF	TGCAGTGCATACAGGGTTGGGGGCGAGCAGTACTTC
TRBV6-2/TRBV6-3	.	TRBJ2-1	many	CASSPLFEQFF	TGTGCCAGCAGTCCCTTGTTTGAGCAGTTCTTC
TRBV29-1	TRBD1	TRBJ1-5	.	CSVKGTDPNQPQHF	TGCAGCGTTAAAGGGACAGACCCAAATCAGCCCCAGCATTTT
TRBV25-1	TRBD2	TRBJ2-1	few	CASSGSQLSSGGRNEQFF	TGTGCCAGCAGTGGATCCCAACTCTCTAGCGGGGGTAGGAATGAGCAGTTCTTC
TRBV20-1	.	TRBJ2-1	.	CSARPRPSRSYNEQFF	TGCAGTGCTAGACCCCGGCCCTCCCGATCCTACAATGAGCAGTTCTTC
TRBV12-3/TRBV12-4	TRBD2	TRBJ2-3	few	CASRLAEWDTQYF	TGTGCCAGCAGACTAGCGGAATGGGATACGCAGTATTTT
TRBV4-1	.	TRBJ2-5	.	CASSQGLVLETQYF	TGCGCCAGCAGCCAAGGTCTTGTCCTAGAGACCCAGTACTTC
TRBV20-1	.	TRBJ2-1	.	CSARVGYEQFF	TGCAGTGCTAGAGTCGGCTATGAGCAGTTCTTC
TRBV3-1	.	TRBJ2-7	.	CASSPKLTGEQYF	TGTGCCAGCAGCCCCAAACTGACCGGCGAGCAGTACTTC
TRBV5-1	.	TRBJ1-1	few	CASSPTKNTEAFF	TGCGCCAGCAGCCCGACAAAGAACACTGAAGCTTTCTTT
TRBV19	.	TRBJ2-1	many	CASSPTRSYNEQFF	TGTGCCAGTAGCCCTACCCGGTCCTACAATGAGCAGTTCTTC
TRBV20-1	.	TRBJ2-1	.	CSASGENTAHNEQFF	TGCAGTGCTAGCGGGGAAAACACGGCTCACAATGAGCAGTTCTTC
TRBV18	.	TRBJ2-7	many	CASSPWDRSYEQYF	TGTGCCAGCTCACCCTGGGACCGCTCCTACGAGCAGTACTTC
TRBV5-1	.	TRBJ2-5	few	CASSLGSRLLQETQYF	TGCGCCAGCAGCTTGGGTTCAAGACTATTGCAAGAGACCCAGTACTTC
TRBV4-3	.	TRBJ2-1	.	CASSQIWGGEQFF	TGCGCCAGCAGCCAAATCTGGGGCGGTGAGCAGTTCTTC